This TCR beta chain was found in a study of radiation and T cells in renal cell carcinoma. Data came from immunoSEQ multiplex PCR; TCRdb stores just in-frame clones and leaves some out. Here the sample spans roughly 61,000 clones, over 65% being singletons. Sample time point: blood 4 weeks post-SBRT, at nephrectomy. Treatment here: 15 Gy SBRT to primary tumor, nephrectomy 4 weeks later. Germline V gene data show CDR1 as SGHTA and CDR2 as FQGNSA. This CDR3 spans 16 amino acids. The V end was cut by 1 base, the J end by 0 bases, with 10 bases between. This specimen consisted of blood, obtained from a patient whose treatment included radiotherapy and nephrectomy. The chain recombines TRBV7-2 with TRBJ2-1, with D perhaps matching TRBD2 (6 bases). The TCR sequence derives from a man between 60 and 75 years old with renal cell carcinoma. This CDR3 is CASSLVEGGSYNEQFF. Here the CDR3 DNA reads TGTGCCAGCAGCTTAGTGGAGGGAGGCTCCTACAATGAGCAGTTCTTC. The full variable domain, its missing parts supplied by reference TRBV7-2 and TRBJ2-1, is GAGVSQSPSNKVTEKGKDVELRCDPISGHTALYWYRQSLGQGLEFLIYFQGNSAPDKSGLPSDRFSAERTGGSVSTLTIQRTQQEDSAVYLCASSLVEGGSYNEQFFGPGTRLTVL.